Sequencing of this TCR beta chain was carried out in a study of blood T cell repertoires in COVID-19 (dated by TCRdb to about 2020). Regarding the research as a whole: Collaborator samples came from the United States, Italy and Spain and covered acute and convalescent phases of COVID-19. The prospective study material was composed of cDNA or gDNA derived from T cells, B-cell-depleted T cells, or PBMCs. Subjects who had been exposed to COVID-19, were actively infected with it, or had recovered from it provided the deeply sampled blood TCRbeta repertoires that made up the dataset. The repertoires were released in a freely available public database meant as a resource for research on the immune response to SARS-CoV-2. The samples were drawn from two sources: the first 160 participants of the ongoing ImmuneRACE study, and 1,000 to 1,500 subjects contributed by 6 global collaborators. Sample metadata almost always included a de-identified subject ID, COVID-19 status, age in years and sex. HLA class I and class II types, where available, came from metadata supplied by the sample provider rather than from assay-based typing. Summary of the overall study and its limitations: How much clinical and demographic metadata was included differed by source and by participant, and the metadata was provided uncurated.

In Seattle, one collaborating source enrolled patients while the infection was active and tracked those patients longitudinally over the course of disease. Whole blood was collected in K2EDTA tubes by collaborating institutions according to the institutions' own protocols. For TCRbeta analysis, collaborator samples were shipped as frozen whole blood, as isolated PBMCs, or as DNA extracted from either sample type. The junction shows trimming of 0 bases on V and 4 bases on J, and the gene matches do not reach 11 bases of it. According to the germline V gene, CDR1 reads SGHTA and CDR2 reads FQGTGA. The CDR3 goes from the cysteine to the phenylalanine over 18 residues. Only the CDR3 DNA is retained, 54 bases long and in frame from the first base. This clone was detected only a few times. It lacks a known antigen. No qualities accompany the bases; no much larger clone lies one base away. TCRbeta CDR3 regions were amplified from genomic DNA by means of the immunoSEQ Assay, a bias-controlled multiplex PCR. In the paper's pipeline: The number of nucleated cells in each sample was estimated by amplification of reference gene primers within the assay. To quantify the absolute abundance of each unique TCRbeta CDR3 rearrangement, sequence reads were collapsed and filtered. For each sample, productive Simpson clonality was calculated as the square root of Simpson's diversity index over productive rearrangements. Sourced from immuneACCESS, this table was stored by TCRdb with only in-frame sequences that have V and J called. A share of the clones is absent; for the studies checked, an unresolved V gene accounts for under half, and the remainder has no known explanation. V and J calls and clone size follow that table, whereas D and trimming were derived from the DNA. The sample contains approximately 340,000 clones, roughly 90% of them found a single time. Around 10% of the sample goes to the ten largest clones.

This receptor was identified in a man aged 30-40 years with COVID-19, enrolled during active disease. Sequenced sample: peripheral blood. The rearrangement combines TRBV7-3 with TRBJ2-2, with 7 bases matching TRBD1. The CDR3 here reads CASSLTPRQGIGTGELFF. The DNA reads TGTGCCAGCAGCTTAACGCCTAGACAGGGCATCGGCACCGGGGAGCTGTTTTTT.